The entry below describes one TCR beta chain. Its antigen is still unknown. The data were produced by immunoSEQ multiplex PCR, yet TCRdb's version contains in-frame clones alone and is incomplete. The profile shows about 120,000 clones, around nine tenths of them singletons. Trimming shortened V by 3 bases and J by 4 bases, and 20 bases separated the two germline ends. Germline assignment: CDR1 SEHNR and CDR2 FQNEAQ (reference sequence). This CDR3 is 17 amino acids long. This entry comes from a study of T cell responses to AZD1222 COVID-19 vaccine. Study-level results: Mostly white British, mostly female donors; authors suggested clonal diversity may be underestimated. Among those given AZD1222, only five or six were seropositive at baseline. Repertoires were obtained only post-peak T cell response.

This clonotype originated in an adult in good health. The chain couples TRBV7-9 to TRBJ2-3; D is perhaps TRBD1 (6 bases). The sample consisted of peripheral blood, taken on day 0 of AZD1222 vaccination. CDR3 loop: CASSFIDRLSGADTQYF. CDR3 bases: TGTGCCAGCAGCTTTATAGACAGGCTGTCCGGGGCAGATACGCAGTATTTT. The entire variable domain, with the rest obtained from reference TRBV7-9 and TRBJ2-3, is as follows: DTGVSQNPRHKITKRGQNVTFRCDPISEHNRLYWYRQTLGQGPEFLTYFQNEAQLEKSRLLSDRFSAERPKGSFSTLEIQRTEQGDSAMYLCASSFIDRLSGADTQYFGPGTRLTVL.